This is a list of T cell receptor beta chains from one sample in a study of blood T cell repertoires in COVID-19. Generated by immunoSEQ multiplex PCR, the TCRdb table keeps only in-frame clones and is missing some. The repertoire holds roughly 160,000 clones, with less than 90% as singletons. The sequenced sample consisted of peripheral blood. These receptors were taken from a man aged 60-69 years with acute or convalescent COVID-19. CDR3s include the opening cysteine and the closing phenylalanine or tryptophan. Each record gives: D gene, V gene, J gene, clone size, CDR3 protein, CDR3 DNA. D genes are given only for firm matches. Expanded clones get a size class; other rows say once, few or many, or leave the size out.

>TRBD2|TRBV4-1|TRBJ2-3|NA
CASSQDPPSGGRTDTQYF
TGCGCCAGCAGCCAAGATCCCCCGAGCGGGGGACGCACAGATACGCAGTATTTT
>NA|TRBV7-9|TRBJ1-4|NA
CASSLRASNEKLFF
TGTGCCAGCAGCCTCAGGGCCAGTAATGAAAAACTGTTTTTT
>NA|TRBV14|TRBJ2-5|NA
CASSVIQETQYF
TGTGCCAGCTCTGTAATTCAAGAGACCCAGTACTTC
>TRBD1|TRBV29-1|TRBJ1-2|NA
CSVARGAYGYTF
TGCAGCGTTGCCAGGGGGGCTTATGGCTACACCTTC
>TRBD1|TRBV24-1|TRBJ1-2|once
CATSDRRGLDYGYTF
TGTGCCACCAGTGATCGGAGGGGGCTTGACTATGGCTACACCTTC
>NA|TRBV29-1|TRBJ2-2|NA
CSVGQVAGELFF
TGCAGCGTTGGACAGGTGGCCGGGGAGCTGTTTTTT
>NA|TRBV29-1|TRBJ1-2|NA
CSVISGGNGYTF
TGCAGCGTCATTTCGGGGGGGAATGGCTACACCTTC
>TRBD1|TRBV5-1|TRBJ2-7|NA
CASSSGQGVSYEQYF
TGCGCCAGCAGCTCCGGACAGGGGGTTTCCTACGAGCAGTACTTC
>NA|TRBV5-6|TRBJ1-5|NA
CASSSYLQGEYSNQPQHF
TGTGCCAGCAGCTCGTACCTACAGGGTGAATATAGCAATCAGCCCCAGCATTTT
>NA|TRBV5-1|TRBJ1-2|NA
CASSLDISTLGRFYGYTF
TGCGCCAGCAGCTTGGATATAAGCACACTAGGGAGATTCTATGGCTACACCTTC
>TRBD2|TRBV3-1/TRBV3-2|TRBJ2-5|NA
CASSQGVGAGDETQYF
TGTGCCAGCAGCCAGGGGGTTGGCGCGGGAGATGAGACCCAGTACTTC
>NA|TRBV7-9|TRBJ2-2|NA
CASSLSGGGGELFF
TGTGCCAGCAGCCTCTCCGGGGGTGGCGGGGAGCTGTTTTTT
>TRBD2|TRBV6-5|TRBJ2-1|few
CASSYGATSGSNEQFF
TGTGCCAGCAGTTATGGCGCGACTAGCGGGAGCAATGAGCAGTTCTTC
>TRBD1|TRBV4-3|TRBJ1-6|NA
CASSYTGGGSPLHF
TGCGCCAGCAGCTATACAGGGGGCGGTTCACCCCTCCACTTT
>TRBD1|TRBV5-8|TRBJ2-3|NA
CASSSDQGAYDTQYF
TGTGCCAGCTCCTCAGATCAGGGGGCGTACGATACGCAGTATTTT
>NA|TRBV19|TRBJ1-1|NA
CASSIRGGNTEAFF
TGTGCCAGTAGTATAAGAGGTGGGAACACTGAAGCTTTCTTT
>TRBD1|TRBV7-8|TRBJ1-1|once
CASITGTANTEAFF
TGTGCCAGCATCACCGGGACAGCGAACACTGAAGCTTTCTTT
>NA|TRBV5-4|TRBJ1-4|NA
CASSSRTAANEKLFF
TGTGCCAGCAGCTCCAGGACAGCAGCTAATGAAAAACTGTTTTTT
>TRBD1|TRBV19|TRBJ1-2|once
CASSRQGDYGYTF
TGTGCCAGTAGTAGACAGGGAGACTATGGCTACACCTTC
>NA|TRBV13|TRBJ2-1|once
CASSLWRGTGSGRPHNEQFF
TGTGCCAGCAGCTTGTGGCGGGGGACAGGGAGCGGGAGGCCCCACAATGAGCAGTTCTTC
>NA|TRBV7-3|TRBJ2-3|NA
CASSSPSSDTQYF
TGTGCCAGCAGCTCCCCTTCGTCAGATACGCAGTATTTT
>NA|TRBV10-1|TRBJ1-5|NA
CASSVTGDQPQHF
TGCGCCAGCAGTGTGACCGGGGATCAGCCCCAGCATTTT
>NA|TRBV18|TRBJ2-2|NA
CASSPVRGNTGELFF
TGTGCCAGCTCACCAGTCAGGGGGAACACCGGGGAGCTGTTTTTT
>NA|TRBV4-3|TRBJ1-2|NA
CASSQGAQGDYGYTF
TGCGCCAGCAGCCAGGGCGCACAGGGTGACTATGGCTACACCTTC
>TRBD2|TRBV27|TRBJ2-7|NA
CASRPGGFGYEQYF
TGTGCCAGCAGACCGGGGGGGTTCGGATACGAGCAGTACTTC
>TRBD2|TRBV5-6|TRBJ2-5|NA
CASSFIKGTSSNSWETQYF
TGTGCCAGCAGCTTCATTAAGGGGACTAGCTCCAACTCCTGGGAGACCCAGTACTTC
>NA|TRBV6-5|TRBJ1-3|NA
CASRAKEGGNTIYF
TGTGCCAGCAGGGCGAAGGAGGGCGGAAACACCATATATTTT
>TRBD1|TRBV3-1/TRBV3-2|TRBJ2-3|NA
CASSQAGGADTQYF
TGTGCCAGCAGCCAGGCAGGGGGCGCGGATACGCAGTATTTT
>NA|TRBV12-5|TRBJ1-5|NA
CASVREGNQPQHF
TGTGCTAGTGTCCGCGAGGGCAATCAGCCCCAGCATTTT
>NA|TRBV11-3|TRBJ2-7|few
CASSGAAYEQYF
TGTGCCAGCAGTGGGGCAGCCTACGAGCAGTACTTC
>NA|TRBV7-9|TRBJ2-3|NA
CASSSGQFSADTQYF
TGTGCCAGCAGCTCCGGACAGTTCTCAGCAGATACGCAGTATTTT
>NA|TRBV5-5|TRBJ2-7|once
CASSLGLVGRGGGQYF
TGTGCCAGCAGCTTAGGTTTGGTCGGGCGGGGCGGCGGGCAGTACTTC
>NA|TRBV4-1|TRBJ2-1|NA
CASSQDVRGGDEQFF
TGCGCCAGCAGCCAAGATGTGCGGGGCGGGGATGAGCAGTTCTTC
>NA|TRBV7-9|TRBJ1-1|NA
CASSPRLAEAFF
TGTGCCAGCAGCCCCCGGTTGGCTGAAGCTTTCTTT
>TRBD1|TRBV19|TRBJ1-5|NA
CASSARTGTLTLNQPQHF
TGTGCCAGTAGTGCTCGGACAGGAACTCTGACGCTGAATCAGCCCCAGCATTTT
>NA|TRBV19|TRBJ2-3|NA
CASSIWGRLDTQYF
TGTGCCAGTAGTATATGGGGGAGGTTAGATACGCAGTATTTT
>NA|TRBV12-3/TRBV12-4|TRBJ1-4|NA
CASSLTTLLAF
TGTGCCAGCAGTTTAACTACGCTTTTAGCTTTT
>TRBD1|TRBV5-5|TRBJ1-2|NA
CASSPRATGVYGYTF
TGTGCCAGCAGCCCCCGGGCCACAGGGGTCTATGGCTACACCTTC
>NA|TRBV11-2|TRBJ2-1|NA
CASSLWGDEQFF
TGTGCCAGCAGCTTATGGGGAGATGAGCAGTTCTTC
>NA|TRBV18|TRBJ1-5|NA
CASSMGHTNQPQHF
TGTGCCAGCTCAATGGGACACACGAATCAGCCCCAGCATTTT
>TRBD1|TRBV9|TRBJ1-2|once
CASSATGTGGAGYGYTF
TGTGCCAGCAGCGCGACCGGGACAGGGGGAGCAGGCTATGGCTACACCTTC
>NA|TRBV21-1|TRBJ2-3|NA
CASSKGLAGYHSTDTQYF
TGTGCCAGCAGCAAAGGGCTAGCGGGGTACCATAGCACAGATACGCAGTATTTT
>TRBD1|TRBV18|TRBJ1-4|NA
CASSPPGQINEKLFF
TGTGCCAGCTCACCACCGGGACAGATTAATGAAAAACTGTTTTTT
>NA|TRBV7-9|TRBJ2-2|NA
CASSLVWPGVLGGELFF
TGTGCCAGCAGCTTAGTATGGCCAGGGGTCCTCGGCGGGGAGCTGTTTTTT
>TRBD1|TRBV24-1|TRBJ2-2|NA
CATSPTGQGYTGELFF
TGTGCCACCAGCCCCACCGGACAGGGGTACACCGGGGAGCTGTTTTTT